This T cell receptor (beta chain) was captured by sequencing in a study of T cell responses to AZD1222 COVID-19 vaccine. Study-level findings and limits: Spike-specific TCR breadth and depth both grew after two AZD1222 doses.

Profiled with immunoSEQ multiplex PCR; TCRdb holds only in-frame clones, not every one. The sample contains more than 140,000 clones, 70% to 90% of which appear only once. This clone was seen a handful of times. Its antigen is not known. Germline lookup yields CDR1 MNHEY and CDR2 SVGEGT. This CDR3 has 16 amino acids. V was pared by 0 bases and J by 0 bases, with 9 bases between. The chain uses TRBV6-2 or TRBV6-3 and TRBJ2-1, with D possibly TRBD2 on 7 matching bases. This sample comprised peripheral blood, obtained on day 0 of MenACWY control vaccination. This TCR came from an adult in good health. In DNA, the CDR3 is TGTGCCAGCAGTTACTCGCGGGGGCCCTCCTACAATGAGCAGTTCTTC. Encoded protein: CASSYSRGPSYNEQFF.